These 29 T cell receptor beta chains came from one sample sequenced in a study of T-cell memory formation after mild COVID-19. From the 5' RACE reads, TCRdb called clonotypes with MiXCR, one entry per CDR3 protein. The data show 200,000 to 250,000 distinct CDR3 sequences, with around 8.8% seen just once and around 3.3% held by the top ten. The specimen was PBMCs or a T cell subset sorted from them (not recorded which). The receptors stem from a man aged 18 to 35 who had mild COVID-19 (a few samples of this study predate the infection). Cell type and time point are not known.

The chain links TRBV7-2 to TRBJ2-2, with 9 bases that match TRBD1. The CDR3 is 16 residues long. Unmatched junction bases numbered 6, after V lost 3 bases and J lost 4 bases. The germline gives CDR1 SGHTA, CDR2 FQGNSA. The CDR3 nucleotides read TGTGCCAGCAGCTTTGGGGGACAGGGATTCACCGGGGAGCTGTTTTTT. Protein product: CASSFGGQGFTGELFF. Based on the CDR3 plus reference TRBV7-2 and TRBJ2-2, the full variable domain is GAGVSQSPSNKVTEKGKDVELRCDPISGHTALYWYRQSLGQGLEFLIYFQGNSAPDKSGLPSDRFSAERTGGSVSTLTIQRTQQEDSAVYLCASSFGGQGFTGELFFGEGSRLTVL.

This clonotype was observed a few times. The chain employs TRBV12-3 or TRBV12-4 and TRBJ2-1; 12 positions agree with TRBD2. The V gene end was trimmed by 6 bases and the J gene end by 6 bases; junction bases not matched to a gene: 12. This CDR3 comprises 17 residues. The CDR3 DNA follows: TGTGCCAGCAGCCCGCACCTCGGACTAGCGGGGAGCAATGAGCAGTTCTTC. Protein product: CASSPHLGLAGSNEQFF.

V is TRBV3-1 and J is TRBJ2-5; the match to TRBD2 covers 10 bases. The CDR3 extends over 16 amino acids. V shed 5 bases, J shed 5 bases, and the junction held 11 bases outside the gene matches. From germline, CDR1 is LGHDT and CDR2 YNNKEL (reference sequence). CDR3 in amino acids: CASSFTSGAGWETQYF. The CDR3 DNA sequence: TGTGCCAGCAGCTTTACTAGCGGGGCCGGCTGGGAGACCCAGTACTTC.

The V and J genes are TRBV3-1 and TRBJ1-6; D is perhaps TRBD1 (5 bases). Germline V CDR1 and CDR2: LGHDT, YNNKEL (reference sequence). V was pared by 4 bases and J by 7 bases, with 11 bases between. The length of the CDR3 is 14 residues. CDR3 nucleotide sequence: TGTGCCAGCAGCCGAGGAGACAGCAATTCACCCCTCCACTTT. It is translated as CASSRGDSNSPLHF.

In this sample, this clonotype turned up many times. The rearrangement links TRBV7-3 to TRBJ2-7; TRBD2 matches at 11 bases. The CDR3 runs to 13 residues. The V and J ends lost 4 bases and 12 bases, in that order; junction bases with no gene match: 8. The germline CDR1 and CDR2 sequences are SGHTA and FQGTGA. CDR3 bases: TGTGCCAGCAGCTCCGGGACTAGCGGCCAAAGGTACTTC. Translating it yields CASSSGTSGQRYF.

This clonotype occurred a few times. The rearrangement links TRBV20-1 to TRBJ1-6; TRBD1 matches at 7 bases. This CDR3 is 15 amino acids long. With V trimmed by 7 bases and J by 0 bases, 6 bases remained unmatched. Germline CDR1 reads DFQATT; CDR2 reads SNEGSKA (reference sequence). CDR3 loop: CSVRTGDSYNSPLHF. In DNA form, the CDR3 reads TGCAGTGTTAGGACAGGCGACTCCTATAATTCACCCCTCCACTTT.

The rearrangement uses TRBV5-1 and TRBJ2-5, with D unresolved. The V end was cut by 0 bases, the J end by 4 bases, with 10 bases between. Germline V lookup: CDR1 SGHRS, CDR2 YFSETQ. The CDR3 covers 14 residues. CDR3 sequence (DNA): TGCGCCAGCAGCTTGGCCCCTCCGCGAGAGACCCAGTACTTC. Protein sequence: CASSLAPPRETQYF.

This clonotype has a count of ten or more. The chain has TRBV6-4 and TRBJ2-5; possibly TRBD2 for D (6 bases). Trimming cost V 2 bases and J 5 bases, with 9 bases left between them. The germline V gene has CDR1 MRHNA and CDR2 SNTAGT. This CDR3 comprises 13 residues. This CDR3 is CASSDKGRETQYF. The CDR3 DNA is TGTGCCAGCAGTGACAAAGGGAGGGAGACCCAGTACTTC.

The CDR3 is CASSQDTGEIRNTQYF. In nucleotides, the CDR3 is TGTGCCAGCAGCCAAGATACAGGGGAAATCCGTAATACGCAGTATTTT. The rearrangement joins TRBV4-2 to TRBJ2-3; 7 positions agree with TRBD1. The CDR3 contains 16 residues. Germline CDR1 LGHNA, CDR2 YNFKEQ. J gave up 7 bases and V 0 bases, and 10 bases lay outside the gene matches.

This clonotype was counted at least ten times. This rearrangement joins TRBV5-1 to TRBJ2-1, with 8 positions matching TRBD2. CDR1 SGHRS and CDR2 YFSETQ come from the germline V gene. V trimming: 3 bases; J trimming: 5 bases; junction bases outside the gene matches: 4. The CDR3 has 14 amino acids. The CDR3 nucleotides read TGCGCCAGCAGCTCGGGGGGGCCACACAATGAGCAGTTCTTC. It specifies CASSSGGPHNEQFF.

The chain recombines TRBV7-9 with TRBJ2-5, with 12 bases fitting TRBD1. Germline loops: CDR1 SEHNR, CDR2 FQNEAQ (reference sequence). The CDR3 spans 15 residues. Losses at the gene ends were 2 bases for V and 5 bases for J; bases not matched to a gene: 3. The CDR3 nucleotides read TGTGCCAGCAGCTTATGGGGACAGGGGGCCGAGACCCAGTACTTC. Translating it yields CASSLWGQGAETQYF. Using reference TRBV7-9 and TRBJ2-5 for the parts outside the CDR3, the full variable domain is DTGVSQNPRHKITKRGQNVTFRCDPISEHNRLYWYRQTLGQGPEFLTYFQNEAQLEKSRLLSDRFSAERPKGSFSTLEIQRTEQGDSAMYLCASSLWGQGAETQYFGPGTRLLVL.

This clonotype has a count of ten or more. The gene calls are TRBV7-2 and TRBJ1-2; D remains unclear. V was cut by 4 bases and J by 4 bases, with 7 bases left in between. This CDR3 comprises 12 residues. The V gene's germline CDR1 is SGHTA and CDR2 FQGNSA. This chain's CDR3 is CASSSQSYGYTF. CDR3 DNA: TGTGCCAGCAGCTCACAGTCCTATGGCTACACCTTC.

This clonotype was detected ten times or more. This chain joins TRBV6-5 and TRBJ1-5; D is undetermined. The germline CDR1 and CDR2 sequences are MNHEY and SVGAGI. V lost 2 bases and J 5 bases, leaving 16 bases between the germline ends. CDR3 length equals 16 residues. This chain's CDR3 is CASSYTAASPYQPQHF. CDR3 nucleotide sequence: TGTGCCAGCAGTTACACTGCTGCGAGTCCTTATCAGCCCCAGCATTTT.

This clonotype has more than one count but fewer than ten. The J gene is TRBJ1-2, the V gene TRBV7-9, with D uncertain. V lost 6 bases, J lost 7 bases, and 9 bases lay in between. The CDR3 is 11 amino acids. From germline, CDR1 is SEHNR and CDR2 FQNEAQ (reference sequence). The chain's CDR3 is CASRAEVGYTF. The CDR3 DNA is TGTGCCAGCAGAGCGGAGGTTGGCTACACCTTC.

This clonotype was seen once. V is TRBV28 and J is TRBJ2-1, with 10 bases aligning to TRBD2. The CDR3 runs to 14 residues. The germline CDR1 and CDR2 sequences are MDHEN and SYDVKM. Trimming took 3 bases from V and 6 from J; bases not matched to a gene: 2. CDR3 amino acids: CASSFTSGANEQFF. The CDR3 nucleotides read TGTGCCAGCAGTTTCACTAGCGGGGCCAATGAGCAGTTCTTC.

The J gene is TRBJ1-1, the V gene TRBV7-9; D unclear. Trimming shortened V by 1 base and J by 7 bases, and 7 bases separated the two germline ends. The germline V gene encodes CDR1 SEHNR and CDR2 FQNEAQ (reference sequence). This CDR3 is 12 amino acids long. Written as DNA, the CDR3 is TGTGCCAGCAGCTTAGATGCCGGTGAAGCTTTCTTT. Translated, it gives CASSLDAGEAFF.

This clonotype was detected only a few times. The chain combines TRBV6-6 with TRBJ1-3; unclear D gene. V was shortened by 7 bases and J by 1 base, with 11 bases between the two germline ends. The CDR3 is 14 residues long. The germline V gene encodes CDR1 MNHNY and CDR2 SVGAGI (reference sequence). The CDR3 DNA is TGTGCCAGCATGGGAGGGATTTCTGGAAACACCATATATTTT. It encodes CASMGGISGNTIYF.

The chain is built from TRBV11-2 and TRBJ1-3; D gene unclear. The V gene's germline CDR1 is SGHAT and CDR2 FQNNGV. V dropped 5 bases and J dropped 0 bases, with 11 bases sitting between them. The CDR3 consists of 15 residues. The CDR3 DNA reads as TGTGCCAGCAGCGAATTTACCGACTCTGGAAACACCATATATTTT. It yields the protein CASSEFTDSGNTIYF. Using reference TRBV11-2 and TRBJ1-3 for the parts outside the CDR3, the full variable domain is EAGVAQSPRYKIIEKRQSVAFWCNPISGHATLYWYQQILGQGPKLLIQFQNNGVVDDSQLPKDRFSAERLKGVDSTLKIQPAKLEDSAVYLCASSEFTDSGNTIYFGEGSWLTVV.

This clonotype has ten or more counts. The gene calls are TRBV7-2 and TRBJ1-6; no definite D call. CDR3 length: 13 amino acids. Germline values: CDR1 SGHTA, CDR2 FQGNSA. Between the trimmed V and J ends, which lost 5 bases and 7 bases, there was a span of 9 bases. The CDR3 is CASSRDLNSPLHF. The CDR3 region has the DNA TGTGCCAGCAGCCGAGACCTCAATTCACCCCTCCACTTT.

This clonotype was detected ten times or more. The CDR3 loop is CASLFSPVGETQYF. Written as DNA, the CDR3 is TGTGCCAGTTTATTCTCTCCGGTTGGAGAGACCCAGTACTTC. The V gene is TRBV2, the J gene TRBJ2-5; D not resolved. CDR1 and CDR2 (germline): SNHLY, FYNNEI. The CDR3 runs to 14 residues. Between the trimmed V and J ends, which lost 9 bases and 4 bases, there was a span of 18 bases.

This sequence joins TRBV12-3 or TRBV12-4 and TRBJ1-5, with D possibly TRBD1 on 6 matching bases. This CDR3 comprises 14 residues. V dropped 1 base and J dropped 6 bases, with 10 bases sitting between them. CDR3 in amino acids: CASSLVGGTQPQHF. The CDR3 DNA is TGTGCCAGCAGTTTAGTCGGGGGCACTCAGCCCCAGCATTTT.

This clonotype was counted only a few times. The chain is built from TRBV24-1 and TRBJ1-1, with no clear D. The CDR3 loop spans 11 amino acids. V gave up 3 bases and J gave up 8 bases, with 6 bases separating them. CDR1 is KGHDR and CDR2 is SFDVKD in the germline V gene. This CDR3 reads CATSDGVEAFF. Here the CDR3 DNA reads TGTGCCACCAGTGATGGAGTGGAAGCTTTCTTT.

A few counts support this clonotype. The chain's CDR3 is CAISDQQFYEQYV. The CDR3 region has the DNA TGTGCCATCAGTGACCAGCAGTTCTACGAGCAGTACGTC. This rearrangement joins TRBV10-3 to TRBJ2-7; D call uncertain. This CDR3 spans 13 amino acids. Trimming removed 3 bases from V and 3 bases from J, with 9 bases in between. The germline gives CDR1 ENHRY, CDR2 SYGVKD.

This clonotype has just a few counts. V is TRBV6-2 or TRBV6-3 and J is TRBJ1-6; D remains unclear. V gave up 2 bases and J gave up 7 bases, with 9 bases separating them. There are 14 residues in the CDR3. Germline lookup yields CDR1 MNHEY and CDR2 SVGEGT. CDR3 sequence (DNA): TGTGCCAGCAGTTACGTACCTTTGAATTCACCCCTCCACTTT. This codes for CASSYVPLNSPLHF.

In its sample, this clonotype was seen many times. Here the CDR3 DNA reads TGCGCCAGCAGCCCCTGGACAGGGGCGTACGAGCAGTACTTC. Residues: CASSPWTGAYEQYF. V is TRBV4-3 and J is TRBJ2-7, with 9 bases aligning to TRBD1. V trimming: 4 bases; J trimming: 4 bases; junction bases outside the gene matches: 5. CDR1 and CDR2 (germline): LGHNA, YSLEER. CDR3 length: 14 residues.

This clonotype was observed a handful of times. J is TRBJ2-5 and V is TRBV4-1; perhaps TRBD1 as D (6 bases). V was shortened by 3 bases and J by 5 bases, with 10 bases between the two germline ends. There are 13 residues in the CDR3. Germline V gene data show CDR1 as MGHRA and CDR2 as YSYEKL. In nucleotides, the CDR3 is TGCGCCAGCAGCCAGGGACACGGGGAGACCCAGTACTTC. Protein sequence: CASSQGHGETQYF.

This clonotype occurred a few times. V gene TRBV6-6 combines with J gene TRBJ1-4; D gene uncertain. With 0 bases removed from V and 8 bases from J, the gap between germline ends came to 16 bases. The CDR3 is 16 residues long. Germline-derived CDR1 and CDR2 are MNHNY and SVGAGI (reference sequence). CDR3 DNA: TGTGCCAGCAGTTACTCCCAGACGGGGAGACTGGAAAAACTGTTTTTT. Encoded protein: CASSYSQTGRLEKLFF.

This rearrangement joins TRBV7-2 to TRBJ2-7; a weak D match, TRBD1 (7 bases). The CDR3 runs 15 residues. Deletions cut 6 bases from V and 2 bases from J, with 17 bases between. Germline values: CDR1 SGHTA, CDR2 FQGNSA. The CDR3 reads CASSSAGTAAYEQYV. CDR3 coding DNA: TGTGCCAGCAGTTCTGCGGGGACAGCTGCCTACGAGCAGTACGTC.

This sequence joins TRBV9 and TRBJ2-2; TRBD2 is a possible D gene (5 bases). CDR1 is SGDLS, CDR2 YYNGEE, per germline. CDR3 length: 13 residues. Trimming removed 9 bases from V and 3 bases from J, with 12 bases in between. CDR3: CATRRGYTGELFF. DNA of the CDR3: TGTGCCACCAGACGGGGTTACACCGGGGAGCTGTTTTTT.